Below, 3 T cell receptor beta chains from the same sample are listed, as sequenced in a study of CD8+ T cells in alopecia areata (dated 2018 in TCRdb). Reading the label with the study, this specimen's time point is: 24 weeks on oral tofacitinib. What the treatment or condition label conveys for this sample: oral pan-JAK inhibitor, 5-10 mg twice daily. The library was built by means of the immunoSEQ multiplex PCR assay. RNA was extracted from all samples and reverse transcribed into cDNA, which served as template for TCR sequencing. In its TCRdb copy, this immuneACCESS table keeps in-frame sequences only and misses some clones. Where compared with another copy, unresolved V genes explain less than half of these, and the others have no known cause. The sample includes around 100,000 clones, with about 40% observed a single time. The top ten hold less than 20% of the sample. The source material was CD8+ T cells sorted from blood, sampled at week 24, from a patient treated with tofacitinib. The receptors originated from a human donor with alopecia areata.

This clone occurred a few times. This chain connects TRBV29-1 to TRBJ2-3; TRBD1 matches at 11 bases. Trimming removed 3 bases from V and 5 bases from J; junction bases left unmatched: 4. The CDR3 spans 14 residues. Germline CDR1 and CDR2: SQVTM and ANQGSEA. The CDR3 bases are TGCAGCGTTGACCTGGGACAGGGGGGAGATACGCAGTATTTT. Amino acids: CSVDLGQGGDTQYF.

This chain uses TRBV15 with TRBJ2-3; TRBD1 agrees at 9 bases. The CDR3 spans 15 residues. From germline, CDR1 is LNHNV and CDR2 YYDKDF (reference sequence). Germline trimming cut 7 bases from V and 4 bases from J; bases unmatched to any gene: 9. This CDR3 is CATKSWGQGPDTQYF. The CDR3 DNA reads TGTGCCACCAAGTCTTGGGGACAGGGCCCAGATACGCAGTATTTT.

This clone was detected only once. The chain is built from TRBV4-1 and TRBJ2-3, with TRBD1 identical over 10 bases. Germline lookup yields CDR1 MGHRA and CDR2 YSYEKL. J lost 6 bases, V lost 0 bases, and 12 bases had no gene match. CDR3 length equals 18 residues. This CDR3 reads CASSQDHPGTGVPDTQYF. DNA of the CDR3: TGCGCCAGCAGCCAAGATCATCCCGGGACAGGGGTTCCGGATACGCAGTATTTT.